One sample yielded the 22 T cell receptor beta chains listed below, sequenced in a study of blood T cell repertoires in COVID-19. Method: immunoSEQ multiplex PCR; TCRdb's copy keeps in-frame clones and lacks some. Among about 40,000 clones listed, almost 80% were seen once. What was sequenced was peripheral blood. The source of these receptors is a woman older than 75 with acute or convalescent COVID-19.

V gene TRBV7-2 combines with J gene TRBJ2-7; TRBD2 matches at 10 bases. Germline loops: CDR1 SGHTA, CDR2 FQGNSA. The length of the CDR3 is 14 residues. V trimming: 2 bases; J trimming: 6 bases; junction bases outside the gene matches: 4. This chain's CDR3 is CASSLLGLASEQYF. The CDR3 region has the DNA TGTGCCAGCAGCTTACTGGGACTAGCGAGCGAGCAGTACTTC.

The genes are TRBV30 and TRBJ1-2; TRBD1 might be the D (6 bases). The V end lost 2 bases, the J end lost 4 bases, and 14 bases lay between the germline ends. Germline V gene sequence: CDR1 GTSNPN, CDR2 SVGIG (reference sequence). There are 14 residues in the CDR3. The CDR3: CAWSMDSISYGYTF. DNA for the CDR3: TGTGCCTGGAGTATGGACAGCATTTCCTATGGCTACACCTTC.

The V call is TRBV6-5, the J call TRBJ2-1; 10 nucleotides match TRBD1. This CDR3 is 14 amino acids long. Germline loops: CDR1 MNHEY, CDR2 SVGAGI. The V gene end was trimmed by 8 bases and the J gene end by 3 bases; junction bases not matched to a gene: 4. The CDR3 loop reads CASDRDRGYNEQFF. The CDR3 region has the DNA TGTGCCAGCGACCGGGACAGGGGCTACAATGAGCAGTTCTTC.

This clone was seen a single time. The chain combines TRBV5-6 with TRBJ2-7; 7 bases are a match to TRBD1. This CDR3 is 15 amino acids long. With 4 bases clipped from V and 2 bases from J, the junction kept 9 bases outside the gene matches. CDR1 SGHDT and CDR2 YYEEEE come from the germline V gene. CDR3 in amino acids: CASSPLGTATYEQYF. The CDR3 bases are TGTGCCAGCAGCCCGCTGGGGACAGCGACCTACGAGCAGTACTTC. The full variable domain, in which reference TRBV5-6 and TRBJ2-7 provide the parts outside the CDR3, is DAGVTQSPTHLIKTRGQQVTLRCSPKSGHDTVSWYQQALGQGPQFIFQYYEEEERQRGNFPDRFSGHQFPNYSSELNVNALLLGDSALYLCASSPLGTATYEQYFGPGTRLTVT.

The CDR3 region has the DNA TGTGCCAGCAGTGGCGGGACGGGACAGTTGGGCGAGCAGTACTTC. Amino acid sequence: CASSGGTGQLGEQYF. The chain is built from TRBV2 and TRBJ2-7; TRBD1 is a possible D gene (7 bases). Germline values: CDR1 SNHLY, CDR2 FYNNEI. V lost 4 bases and J 6 bases, leaving 19 bases between the germline ends. The CDR3 has 15 residues.

The chain has TRBV11-3 and TRBJ2-7, with D possibly TRBD1 on 5 matching bases. CDR1 and CDR2 (germline): SGHNT, YENEEA. V was trimmed by 2 bases and J by 3 bases, leaving 8 bases between them. The CDR3 extends over 13 amino acids. The CDR3 here is CASSLPDSYEQYF. DNA of the CDR3: TGTGCCAGCAGCTTACCCGACAGCTACGAGCAGTACTTC.

The chain's CDR3 is CASSPPIRAGVKDTQYF. For the CDR3, the DNA is TGTGCCAGCAGCCCGCCCATCCGGGCGGGAGTAAAAGATACGCAGTATTTT. The rearrangement links TRBV7-9 to TRBJ2-3, with 7 bases lining up with TRBD2. CDR1 SEHNR and CDR2 FQNEAQ come from the germline V gene (reference sequence). There are 17 residues in the CDR3. The trim removed 5 bases at V and 5 bases at J, leaving 16 bases unmatched.

The chain employs TRBV7-6 and TRBJ2-5; 9 bases map to TRBD1. V shed 5 bases, J shed 1 base, and the junction held 5 bases outside the gene matches. There are 15 residues in the CDR3. Germline V gene data show CDR1 as SGHVS and CDR2 as FNYEAQ. The CDR3 DNA reads as TGTGCCAGCAGCACGGGACAGGGCTCCCAAGAGACCCAGTACTTC. This encodes CASSTGQGSQETQYF.

V usage is TRBV7-6 and J usage is TRBJ1-5; a weak D match, TRBD1 (5 bases). The CDR3 has 16 amino acids. CDR1 is SGHVS and CDR2 is FNYEAQ in the germline V gene. V was pared by 3 bases and J by 2 bases, with 14 bases between. The CDR3 DNA reads as TGTGCCAGCAGCTTGGGGGGGAAAAATGGCAATCAGCCCCAGCATTTT. Protein sequence: CASSLGGKNGNQPQHF.

The chain uses TRBV6-1 and TRBJ1-6, with D uncertain. V was trimmed by 4 bases and J by 4 bases, leaving 14 bases between them. Germline values: CDR1 MNHNS, CDR2 SASEGT. The CDR3 is made up of 16 amino acids. The CDR3 loop is CASSALGEAYNSPLHF. In DNA, the CDR3 is TGTGCCAGCAGTGCTCTGGGTGAGGCTTATAATTCACCCCTCCACTTT.

The rearrangement joins TRBV7-3 to TRBJ2-1; 10 bases agree with TRBD2. Germline values: CDR1 SGHTA, CDR2 FQGTGA. V was clipped by 5 bases and J by 2 bases; unmatched bases: 9. The CDR3 loop spans 17 amino acids. The CDR3: CASSQWASGSPYNEQFF. CDR3 DNA: TGTGCCAGCAGCCAATGGGCTAGCGGGAGCCCCTACAATGAGCAGTTCTTC.

This sequence joins TRBV9 and TRBJ1-2; 10 bases align to TRBD1. Germline CDR1 reads SGDLS; CDR2 reads YYNGEE. J was trimmed by 2 bases and V by 4 bases; bases with no gene match: 8. The CDR3 totals 16 residues. The CDR3 loop is CASSLSGTGENYGYTF. Here the CDR3 DNA reads TGTGCCAGCAGCCTCTCAGGGACAGGGGAAAACTATGGCTACACCTTC. Variable domain in full (rest from reference TRBV9 and TRBJ1-2): DSGVTQTPKHLITATGQRVTLRCSPRSGDLSVYWYQQSLDQGLQFLIQYYNGEERAKGNILERFSAQQFPDLHSELNLSSLELGDSALYFCASSLSGTGENYGYTFGSGTRLTVV.

The rearrangement uses TRBV7-2 and TRBJ2-7; 9 nucleotides agree with TRBD2. Germline CDR1 is SGHTA and CDR2 is FQGNSA. V lost 7 bases, J lost 2 bases, and 9 bases stayed unmatched. The CDR3 length is 15 residues. The CDR3 region has the DNA TGTGCCAGCACTCGTGGAGCGGGAGGAACCTACGAGCAGTACTTC. Amino acid sequence: CASTRGAGGTYEQYF.

The chain carries TRBV4-3 and TRBJ1-2; the D is unclear. Germline V gene lookup returns CDR1 LGHNA and CDR2 YSLEER. V shed 0 bases and J shed 8 bases, with 16 bases lying between them. The CDR3 has 15 amino acids. The CDR3: CASSQEAEALRGYTF. In DNA form, the CDR3 reads TGCGCCAGCAGCCAAGAGGCGGAGGCTTTGCGAGGCTACACCTTC.

The genes are TRBV3-1 (or the pseudogene TRBV3-2) and TRBJ1-1, with 8 nucleotides matching TRBD1. The V gene's germline CDR1 is LGHDT and CDR2 YNNKEL (reference sequence). V gave up 3 bases and J gave up 3 bases; unmatched junction bases: 6. The CDR3 covers 15 residues. The CDR3 DNA reads TGTGCCAGCAGCCATTCGGACAGGGTAGACACTGAAGCTTTCTTT. This encodes CASSHSDRVDTEAFF.

The gene calls are TRBV7-2 and TRBJ1-6; maybe TRBD1 (6 bases). The CDR3 runs 13 residues. Germline CDR1 and CDR2: SGHTA and FQGNSA. The V gene lost 3 bases and the J gene lost 8 bases, with 8 bases spanning the gap. CDR3 residues: CASSFWTDSPLHF. The CDR3 DNA follows: TGTGCCAGCAGCTTCTGGACAGATTCACCCCTCCACTTT.

The rearrangement links TRBV19 to TRBJ2-2; TRBD2 agrees at 10 bases. The V gene's germline CDR1 is LNHDA and CDR2 SQIVND (reference sequence). V lost 3 bases and J lost 4; bases outside the gene matches: 5. This CDR3 has 16 residues. CDR3 coding DNA: TGTGCCAGTAGTATCCCTAGCGGGAGAATCACCGGGGAGCTGTTTTTT. Amino acids: CASSIPSGRITGELFF. The full variable domain, with the rest looked up from reference TRBV19 and TRBJ2-2, is DGGITQSPKYLFRKEGQNVTLSCEQNLNHDAMYWYRQDPGQGLRLIYYSQIVNDFQKGDIAEGYSVSREKKESFPLTVTSAQKNPTAFYLCASSIPSGRITGELFFGEGSRLTVL.

The rearrangement uses TRBV29-1 and TRBJ2-5; 8 bases fit TRBD1. J gave up 4 bases and V 4 bases, and 8 bases lay outside the gene matches. This CDR3 region has 14 residues. Germline values: CDR1 SQVTM, CDR2 ANQGSEA. CDR3 DNA sequence: TGCAGCGTTGGAGGGACAGGAATGGGAGAGACCCAGTACTTC. Encoded protein: CSVGGTGMGETQYF.

The genes are TRBV10-2 and TRBJ2-5, with 7 bases fitting TRBD2. V was clipped by 6 bases and J by 5 bases; unmatched bases: 12. CDR1 and CDR2 from the germline V gene are WSHSY and SAAADI. This CDR3 is 15 amino acids long. The CDR3 region is CASSPTWTRPETQYF. The CDR3 DNA reads TGCGCCAGCAGCCCGACTTGGACTAGGCCGGAGACCCAGTACTTC.

This clone was seen a few times. The chain uses TRBV7-6 and TRBJ1-1; possibly TRBD1 for D (5 bases). Germline assignment: CDR1 SGHVS and CDR2 FNYEAQ. Trimming took 7 bases from V and 1 from J, leaving 10 bases between them. CDR3 length equals 13 residues. CDR3 sequence reads: CASNLGQNTEAFF. As DNA, the CDR3 is TGTGCCAGCAACTTGGGGCAGAACACTGAAGCTTTCTTT. The variable domain in full, completed from reference TRBV7-6 and TRBJ1-1, reads GAGVSQSPRYKVTKRGQDVALRCDPISGHVSLYWYRQALGQGPEFLTYFNYEAQQDKSGLPNDRFSAERPEGSISTLTIQRTEQRDSAMYRCASNLGQNTEAFFGQGTRLTVV.

CDR3: CASSLQNYGYTF. The CDR3 bases are TGTGCCAGCAGTTTACAGAACTATGGCTACACCTTC. The rearrangement uses TRBV12-3 or TRBV12-4 and TRBJ1-2; no firm D call. Trimming left V 2 bases short and J 2 bases short, with 3 bases between. This CDR3 contains 12 residues.

The chain employs TRBV4-1 and TRBJ1-1; 11 bases line up with TRBD1. Germline trimming cut 5 bases from V and 6 bases from J; bases unmatched to any gene: 8. The CDR3 is 15 residues long. Germline V gives CDR1 MGHRA, CDR2 YSYEKL. CDR3: CASSKDRGLGAEAFF. The DNA of the CDR3 is TGCGCCAGCAGCAAGGACAGGGGGCTAGGGGCTGAAGCTTTCTTT.